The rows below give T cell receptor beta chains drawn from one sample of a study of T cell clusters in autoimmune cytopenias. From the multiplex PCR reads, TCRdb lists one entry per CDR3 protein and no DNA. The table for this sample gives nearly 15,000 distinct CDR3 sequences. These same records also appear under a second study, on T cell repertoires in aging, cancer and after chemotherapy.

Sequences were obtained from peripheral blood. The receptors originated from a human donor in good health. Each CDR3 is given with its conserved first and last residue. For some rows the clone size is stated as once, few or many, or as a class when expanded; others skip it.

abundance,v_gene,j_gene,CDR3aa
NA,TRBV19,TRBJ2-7,CASSRDGSGFYEQYF
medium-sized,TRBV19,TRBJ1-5,CASSRGQGARQPQHF
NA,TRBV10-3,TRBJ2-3,CAIRTSNFGAGGADTQYF
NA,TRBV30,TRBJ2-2,CAWSVPTLNTGELFF
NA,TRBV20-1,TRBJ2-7,CSARLFREKQYF
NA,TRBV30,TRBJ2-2,CAWRVPPYRLNTGELFF
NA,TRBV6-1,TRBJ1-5,CASIPEGLQVQPQHF
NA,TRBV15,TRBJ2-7,CATSRGGGPPEQYF
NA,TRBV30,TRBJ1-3,CAWSSPDRAGNTIYF
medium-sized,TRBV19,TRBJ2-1,CASSIGLAGEQFF
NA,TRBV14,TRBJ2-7,CASSRLAGEQYF
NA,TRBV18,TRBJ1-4,CASSPQRQLSEKLFF
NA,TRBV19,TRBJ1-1,CASSLPGRGAFF
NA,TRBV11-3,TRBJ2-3,CASSWTSGPRDTQYF
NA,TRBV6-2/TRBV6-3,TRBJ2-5,CASSYYGTGLETQYF
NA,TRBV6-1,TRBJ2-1,CASSDEREGVNEQFF
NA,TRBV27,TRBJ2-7,CASSFPGVNEQYF
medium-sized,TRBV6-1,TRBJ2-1,CASSDGTSSYNEQFF
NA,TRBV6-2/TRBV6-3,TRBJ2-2,CASRSAGTSGRGGTGELFF
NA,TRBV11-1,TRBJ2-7,CASSAQGGGYEQYF
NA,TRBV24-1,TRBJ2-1,CATSEPSGSLPSNEQFF
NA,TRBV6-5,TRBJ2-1,CATSRGLAGGQAEQFF
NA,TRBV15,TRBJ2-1,CATSRDLGLAVNEQFF
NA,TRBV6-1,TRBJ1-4,CASADAGPGEKLFF
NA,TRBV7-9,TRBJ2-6,CASSLGWSGANVLTF
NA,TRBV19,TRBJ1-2,CASSDRILWGYTF
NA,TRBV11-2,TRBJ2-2,CASSQGIRGPGELFF
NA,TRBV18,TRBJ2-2,CASSGARSTGELFF
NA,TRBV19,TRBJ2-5,CASTSGRETQYF
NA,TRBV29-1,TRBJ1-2,CSVEKGGLSGYTF
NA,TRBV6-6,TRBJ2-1,CASIVTSPKQFF
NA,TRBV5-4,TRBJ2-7,CASSQSRSYEQYF
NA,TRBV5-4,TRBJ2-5,CASSEAGETQYF
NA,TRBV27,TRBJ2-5,CASSTFTGRATQYF
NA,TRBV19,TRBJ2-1,CASSPALGYNEQFF
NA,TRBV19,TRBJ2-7,CASTSGHSYEQYF
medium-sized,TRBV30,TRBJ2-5,CAWRGGREWETQYF
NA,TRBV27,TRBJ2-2,CASSFHGLAGGVGELFF
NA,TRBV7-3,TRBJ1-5,CASSFRRLNQPQHF
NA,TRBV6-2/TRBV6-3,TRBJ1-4,CASSRTGINEKLFF
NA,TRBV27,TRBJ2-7,CASSLSGKYEQYF
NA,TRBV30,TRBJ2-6,CAWMRRQAPSGANVLTF
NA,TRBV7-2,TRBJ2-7,CASSLGRISEQYF
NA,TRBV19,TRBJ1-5,CASSIAYQPQHF
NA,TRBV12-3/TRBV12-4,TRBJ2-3,CASSLGGGPDTQYF
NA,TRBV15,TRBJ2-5,CATSGAETQYF
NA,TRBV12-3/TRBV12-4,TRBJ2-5,CASSTAWGTQYF
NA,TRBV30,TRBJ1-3,CAWTTVSGNTIYF